A selection of T cell receptor beta chains follows, all from one sample in a study of regulatory T cells in long-lasting Graves disease. TCRdb re-called the multiplex PCR reads with MiXCR, one entry per CDR3 protein. The sample gives a few hundred thousand distinct CDR3 sequences, 15% to 20% of which show up once; roughly a fifth is in the top ten. Sequences were derived from peripheral blood mononuclear cells (PBMCs), sampled at new diagnosis, from a patient treated with antithyroid drugs. The receptors were sampled from a female donor with Graves disease. Both conserved end residues are part of each CDR3. D genes are given only for firm matches. Rows give clone size only sometimes, using once, few, many, or a class for an expanded clone.

V gene	J gene	D gene	clone size	CDR3 DNA	CDR3 protein
TRBV7-3	TRBJ2-3	TRBD2	many	TGTGCCAGCAGCTTACTAGCGGTCCCAGATACGCAGTATTTT	CASSLLAVPDTQYF
TRBV28	TRBJ1-3	-	many	TGTGCCAGCAGTTTCACAGGGAATGGAGCCACCATATATTTT	CASSFTGNGATIYF
TRBV12-3/TRBV12-4	TRBJ2-7	TRBD1	-	TGTGCCAGCAGACCAGGACAGGGCCACGAGCAGTACTTC	CASRPGQGHEQYF
TRBV12-3/TRBV12-4	TRBJ2-3	TRBD1	-	TGTGCCACGGGACAGGGGTTCGAATATACGCAGTATTTT	CATGQGFEYTQYF
TRBV10-3	TRBJ2-5	TRBD2	many	TGTGCCATCAGTGACACCGGGACTAGCGGGAGGAAAATCCAAGAGACCCAGTACTTC	CAISDTGTSGRKIQETQYF
TRBV30	TRBJ2-2	TRBD1	many	TGTGCCTGGAGCGATAACAGGGGAAACACCGGGGAGCTGTTTTTT	CAWSDNRGNTGELFF
TRBV18	TRBJ2-1	TRBD1	many	TGTGCCAGCTCACCACAGCTAACAGGGGGCTTTTCTTACTCCTACAATGAGCAGTTCTTC	CASSPQLTGGFSYSYNEQFF
TRBV12-3/TRBV12-4	TRBJ1-1	TRBD1	many	TGTGCCAGCAGAGGACAGGTCCCTGAAGCTTTCTTT	CASRGQVPEAFF
TRBV7-9	TRBJ2-7	TRBD1	many	TGTGCCAGCAGCTTAGCAGGGGGCGACTACGAGCAGTACTTC	CASSLAGGDYEQYF
TRBV5-1	TRBJ1-1	-	many	TGTGCCAGCAGCCCGACATACAACACTGAAGCTTTCTTT	CASSPTYNTEAFF
TRBV11-3	TRBJ2-7	-	many	TGTGCCAGCAGCTTCCTGGCAGGGGGGTACTACGAGCAGTACTTC	CASSFLAGGYYEQYF